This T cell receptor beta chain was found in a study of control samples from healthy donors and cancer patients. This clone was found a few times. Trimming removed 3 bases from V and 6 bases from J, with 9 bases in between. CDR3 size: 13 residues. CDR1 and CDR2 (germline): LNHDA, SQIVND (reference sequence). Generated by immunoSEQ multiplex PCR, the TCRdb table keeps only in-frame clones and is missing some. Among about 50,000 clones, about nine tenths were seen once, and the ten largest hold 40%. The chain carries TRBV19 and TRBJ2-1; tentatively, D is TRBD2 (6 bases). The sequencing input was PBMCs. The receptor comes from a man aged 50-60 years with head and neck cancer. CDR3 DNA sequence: TGTGCCAGTAGTATGGTCGGGAGCAATGAGCAGTTCTTC. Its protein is CASSMVGSNEQFF.